These T cell receptor beta chains were read from a single sample in a study of cytomegalovirus exposure and HLA in healthy donors. Libraries were prepared by immunoSEQ multiplex PCR; TCRdb keeps only in-frame clonotypes and omits some of them. The sample holds 160,000 or so clones, roughly 80% seen once. Sample: PBMCs. Every receptor here comes from a woman between 25 and 40 years old in good health and CMV-seronegative. The CDR3 runs from the conserved cysteine through the conserved F or W.

v_call: TRBV5-6; j_call: TRBJ1-2; cdr3_aa: CASSLVGAYGYTF
v_call: TRBV27; j_call: TRBJ2-7; cdr3_aa: CASSLSGSEARYEQYF
v_call: TRBV30; j_call: TRBJ2-6; cdr3_aa: CAWSWGGSGANVLTF
v_call: TRBV30; j_call: TRBJ1-2; cdr3_aa: CAWTLRAGDGYTF
v_call: TRBV7-2; j_call: TRBJ1-5; cdr3_aa: CASSLKTGNQPQHF
v_call: TRBV5-6; j_call: TRBJ1-5; cdr3_aa: CASSSLTDDQPQHF
v_call: TRBV5-1; j_call: TRBJ2-1; cdr3_aa: CASSGPGLRSYNEQFF
v_call: TRBV5-1; j_call: TRBJ1-1; cdr3_aa: CASSLVLQTNTEAFF
v_call: TRBV5-1; j_call: TRBJ2-3; cdr3_aa: CASSLARQGSTDTQYF
v_call: TRBV7-2; j_call: TRBJ2-5; cdr3_aa: CASSAGLAGAWETQYF
v_call: TRBV11-2; j_call: TRBJ2-7; cdr3_aa: CASSLRASGGPHSYEQYF
v_call: TRBV19; j_call: TRBJ2-7; cdr3_aa: CASSIEHRFYYEQYF
v_call: TRBV29-1; j_call: TRBJ2-5; cdr3_aa: CSVRLQGVRETQYF
v_call: TRBV5-6; j_call: TRBJ2-7; cdr3_aa: CASSLAGWSVYFSYEQYF
v_call: TRBV30; j_call: TRBJ2-3; cdr3_aa: CARSAGGLDTQYF
v_call: TRBV19; j_call: TRBJ2-5; cdr3_aa: CASSMIAGAEQETQYF
v_call: TRBV4-1; j_call: TRBJ1-2; cdr3_aa: CASSPTPGTGTTHYGYTF
v_call: TRBV28; j_call: TRBJ1-2; cdr3_aa: CASSFVRDYGYTF
v_call: TRBV2; j_call: TRBJ2-7; cdr3_aa: CASRIIQGDEQYF
v_call: TRBV6-1; j_call: TRBJ1-2; cdr3_aa: CALKRVNYGYTF
v_call: TRBV11-2; j_call: TRBJ1-2; cdr3_aa: CASSSDRGYGYTF
v_call: TRBV12-5; j_call: TRBJ1-3; cdr3_aa: CASGTGRLGGNTIYF
v_call: TRBV7-3; j_call: TRBJ2-7; cdr3_aa: CASSSTGNRDEQYF
v_call: TRBV10-3; j_call: TRBJ2-3; cdr3_aa: CAITLGPPGGTDTQYF
v_call: TRBV28; j_call: TRBJ2-3; cdr3_aa: CASSLTGQLGQDTQYF
v_call: TRBV7-9; j_call: .; cdr3_aa: CASSSDRISYEQYF
v_call: TRBV6-5; j_call: TRBJ2-6; cdr3_aa: CASSRSGANVLTF
v_call: TRBV7-6; j_call: TRBJ2-2; cdr3_aa: CASSLGTGGVAGELFF
v_call: TRBV5-1; j_call: TRBJ1-5; cdr3_aa: CASSLQGNNQPQHF